Below, 20 T cell receptor beta chains from the same sample are listed, as sequenced in a study of regulatory T cells in long-lasting Graves disease. Sequencing libraries for TCR beta were prepared with iRepertoire HTBI primers and Arm-PCR of CDR3 regions. Via MiXCR, TCRdb re-called the multiplex PCR reads, giving one row per CDR3 protein. The table lists under 500,000 distinct CDR3 sequences, 20% of them singletons. Time point: persistent/refractory GD, antithyroid drugs over 5 years with positive TRAb. There was RNA extracted from PBMCs, and the TCR library was made from it. The material sequenced was peripheral blood mononuclear cells (PBMCs), taken when the disease was refractory, from a patient treated with antithyroid drugs. The receptor source for this set is a female donor with Graves disease.

V is TRBV2 and J is TRBJ1-2, with D unresolved. V shed 7 bases and J shed 0 bases, with 12 bases lying between them. CDR3 length: 14 amino acids. CDR1 and CDR2 (germline): SNHLY, FYNNEI. CDR3 nucleotides: TGTGCCAGCATCTCTTTAGAAACTAACTATGGCTACACCTTC. It translates to CASISLETNYGYTF.

This clonotype was detected a few times. The chain links TRBV19 to TRBJ2-7; D is unresolved. The CDR3 has 16 amino acids. Looked up from germline, CDR1 is LNHDA and CDR2 is SQIVND (reference sequence). V was pared by 5 bases and J by 0 bases, with 17 bases between. The CDR3 region has the DNA TGTGCCAGTAGTCCCCGAGGAAGTTCCAGCTCCTACGAGCAGTACTTC. This gives the protein CASSPRGSSSSYEQYF.

This clonotype was seen at least ten times. The chain uses TRBV9 and TRBJ2-5; 7 nucleotides align to TRBD1. The CDR3 has 15 amino acids. V dropped 4 bases and J dropped 2; count of bases not matched to a gene: 8. Germline V gene lookup returns CDR1 SGDLS and CDR2 YYNGEE. The CDR3 here is CASSTRTGLQETQYF. In nucleotides, the CDR3 is TGTGCCAGCAGCACCCGGACAGGACTGCAAGAGACCCAGTACTTC.

This clonotype was seen a handful of times. The chain uses TRBV12-3 or TRBV12-4 and TRBJ1-2; a weak D match, TRBD1 (5 bases). The CDR3 totals 13 residues. V dropped 1 base and J dropped 7 bases, with 10 bases sitting between them. The CDR3 sequence is CASSLGPGTGYTF. In DNA, the CDR3 is TGTGCCAGCAGTTTAGGGCCAGGGACTGGCTACACCTTC.

This clonotype was observed a few times. The rearrangement links TRBV30 to TRBJ1-5; D may be TRBD1 (5 bases). The germline V gene encodes CDR1 GTSNPN and CDR2 SVGIG (reference sequence). The ends were cut back, 1 base at V and 3 bases at J, with 10 bases in the middle. The CDR3 loop spans 14 amino acids. This chain's CDR3 is CAWSAGTTNQPQHF. DNA for the CDR3: TGTGCCTGGAGTGCCGGGACGACCAATCAGCCCCAGCATTTT.

This clonotype was detected many times. The chain combines TRBV28 with TRBJ2-7; 12 positions match TRBD2. CDR1 and CDR2 (germline): MDHEN, SYDVKM. The CDR3 runs to 16 residues. Germline trimming cut 2 bases from V and 3 bases from J; bases unmatched to any gene: 5. The CDR3 DNA reads as TGTGCCAGCAGTTTACTGGGACTAGCGGGCATCTACGAGCAGTACTTC. It encodes CASSLLGLAGIYEQYF.

This clonotype appeared many times. This chain's CDR3 is CASSLAVRETQYF. CDR3 nucleotides: TGTGCCAGCAGTTTAGCGGTCAGAGAGACCCAGTACTTC. The chain combines TRBV12-3 or TRBV12-4 with TRBJ2-5; no clear D. The V end was cut by 0 bases, the J end by 4 bases, with 6 bases between. The CDR3 loop spans 13 amino acids.

This clonotype was detected many times. The genes are TRBV28 and TRBJ2-2; 7 nucleotides match TRBD1. The CDR3 spans 13 residues. CDR1 MDHEN and CDR2 SYDVKM come from the germline V gene. J was trimmed by 1 base and V by 8 bases; bases with no gene match: 1. For the CDR3, the DNA is TGTGCCAGCTGGGACAGGAACACCGGGGAGCTGTTTTTT. This translates into CASWDRNTGELFF.

The genes are TRBV9 and TRBJ1-1; perhaps TRBD1 as D (6 bases). The CDR3 is 17 residues long. V lost 0 bases and J lost 0, with 15 bases in between. Germline CDR1 and CDR2: SGDLS and YYNGEE. The CDR3 region is CASSVDLTEGVNTEAFF. CDR3 coding DNA: TGTGCCAGCAGCGTAGATCTCACGGAGGGGGTGAACACTGAAGCTTTCTTT.

The chain has TRBV6-1 and TRBJ1-5, with D possibly matching TRBD1 (5 bases). V dropped 7 bases and J dropped 0 bases, with 19 bases sitting between them. CDR1 MNHNS and CDR2 SASEGT come from the germline V gene. The CDR3 spans 17 residues. DNA of the CDR3: TGTGCCAGCATGCCCACGGGGGGTCGGCTTAGCAATCAGCCCCAGCATTTT. Translation gives CASMPTGGRLSNQPQHF.

This clonotype came up many times. The rearrangement uses TRBV19 and TRBJ1-1, with D possibly being TRBD1 (5 bases). Looked up from germline, CDR1 is LNHDA and CDR2 is SQIVND (reference sequence). V was clipped by 3 bases and J by 1 base, with 15 bases between them. This CDR3 is built from 16 residues. The CDR3 loop is CASSMPYSQANTEAFF. CDR3 coding DNA: TGTGCCAGTAGTATGCCTTATTCACAGGCGAACACTGAAGCTTTCTTT.

Many counts were recorded for this clonotype. This chain links TRBV28 with TRBJ1-2; D is undetermined. The CDR3 has 14 amino acids. Per the germline V gene, CDR1 is MDHEN and CDR2 is SYDVKM. Trimming removed 3 bases from V and 7 bases from J, with 15 bases in between. The CDR3 DNA follows: TGTGCCAGCAGTTTGGGAGTCTCCTTCGGTGGCTACACCTTC. Protein sequence: CASSLGVSFGGYTF.

This clonotype was seen a handful of times. This sequence joins TRBV18 and TRBJ1-1; D gene ambiguous. V lost 3 bases and J 7 bases, leaving 18 bases between the germline ends. The CDR3 extends over 15 amino acids. Germline lookup yields CDR1 KGHSH and CDR2 LQKENI. The CDR3 DNA reads TGTGCCAGCTCACCTTTTAGGGTCCCACGGGGTGAAGCTTTCTTT. The encoded protein is CASSPFRVPRGEAFF.

This clonotype was picked up a small number of times. The genes are TRBV3-1 and TRBJ2-5, with TRBD2 matching 7 bases. TRBJ2-1 matches the DNA end more closely, so the J call is doubtful. Per the germline V gene, CDR1 is LGHDT and CDR2 is YNNKEL (reference sequence). The length of the CDR3 is 17 residues. The CDR3 DNA is TGTGCCAGCAGCCTGAAGGGCCTAGCGGTAATCGAGGGTGAGCAGTTCTTC. As protein: CASSLKGLAVIEGEQFF.

On this clonotype itself: With a much larger clone just one base away, this may be a read error. As DNA, the CDR3 is TGTGCCAGCTCACCACTAATCGGGTCCCACGAGCAGTACTTC. Translated: CASSPLIGSHEQYF. The gene calls are TRBV18 and TRBJ2-7; D is ambiguous. Trimming took 1 base from V and 5 from J, leaving 12 bases between them. Germline lookup yields CDR1 KGHSH and CDR2 LQKENI. The length of the CDR3 is 14 residues.

As regards this clonotype: With a much larger clone just one base away, this may be a read error. The rearrangement links TRBV12-3 or TRBV12-4 to TRBJ2-7; the match to TRBD1 covers 9 bases. The V segment lost 7 bases and the J segment 3 bases; nucleotides outside the gene matches: 7. The CDR3 covers 14 residues. In nucleotides, the CDR3 is TGTGCCAGCACTTTCGGGACAGGGTTCTACGAGCAGTACTTC. Protein product: CASTFGTGFYEQYF.

V usage is TRBV29-1 and J usage is TRBJ1-2; TRBD1 aligns across 7 bases. This CDR3 is 13 amino acids long. Germline CDR1 reads SQVTM; CDR2 reads ANQGSEA. Trimming removed 4 bases from V and 8 bases from J; junction bases left unmatched: 10. CDR3 in DNA: TGCAGCGTTGCCGGACAGGACGCAGGGGGCTACACCTTC. This codes for CSVAGQDAGGYTF.

In its sample, this clonotype was seen many times. V gene TRBV12-3 or TRBV12-4 combines with J gene TRBJ1-4, with unresolved D. V dropped 4 bases and J dropped 6 bases, with 12 bases sitting between them. The CDR3 extends over 14 amino acids. In DNA, the CDR3 is TGTGCCAGCAGTTCGGTTCTACGGGATGAAAAACTGTTTTTT. This encodes CASSSVLRDEKLFF.

This sequence joins TRBV29-1 and TRBJ1-3; weak D call: TRBD1 (5 bases). Trimming took 4 bases from V and 0 from J, leaving 10 bases between them. CDR3 length: 14 residues. Germline V gene sequence: CDR1 SQVTM, CDR2 ANQGSEA. CDR3 sequence reads: CSVGWGSSGNTIYF. The CDR3 region has the DNA TGCAGCGTTGGATGGGGGAGCTCTGGAAACACCATATATTTT.

The CDR3 nucleotides are TGCAGCGCTTGGGACAGGCTAAACTACGAGCAGTACTTC. Amino acids: CSAWDRLNYEQYF. J is TRBJ2-7 and V is TRBV29-1; TRBD1 aligns across 8 bases. The germline V gene encodes CDR1 SQVTM and CDR2 ANQGSEA. The length of the CDR3 is 13 residues. Trimming at V came to 7 bases and at J to 3 bases, leaving 8 bases not matched to a gene.